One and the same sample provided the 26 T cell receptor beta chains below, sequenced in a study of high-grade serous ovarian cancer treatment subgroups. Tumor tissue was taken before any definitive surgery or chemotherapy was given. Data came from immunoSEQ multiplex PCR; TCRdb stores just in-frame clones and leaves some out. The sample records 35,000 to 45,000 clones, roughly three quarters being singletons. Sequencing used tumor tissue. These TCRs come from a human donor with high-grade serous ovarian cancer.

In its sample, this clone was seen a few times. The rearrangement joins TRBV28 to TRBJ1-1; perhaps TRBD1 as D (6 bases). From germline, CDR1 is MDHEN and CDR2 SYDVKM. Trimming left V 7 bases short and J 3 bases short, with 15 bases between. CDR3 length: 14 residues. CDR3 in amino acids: CASTKTGYYTEAFF. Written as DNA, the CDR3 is TGTGCCAGCACGAAAACAGGGTACTACACTGAAGCTTTCTTT.

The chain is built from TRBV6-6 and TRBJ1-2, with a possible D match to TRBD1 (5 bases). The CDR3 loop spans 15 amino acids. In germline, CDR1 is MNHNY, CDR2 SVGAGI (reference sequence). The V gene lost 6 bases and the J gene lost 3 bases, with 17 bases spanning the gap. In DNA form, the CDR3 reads TGTGCCAGCAGCCGAACGGGTAGGGGCTACTATGGCTACACCTTC. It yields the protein CASSRTGRGYYGYTF.

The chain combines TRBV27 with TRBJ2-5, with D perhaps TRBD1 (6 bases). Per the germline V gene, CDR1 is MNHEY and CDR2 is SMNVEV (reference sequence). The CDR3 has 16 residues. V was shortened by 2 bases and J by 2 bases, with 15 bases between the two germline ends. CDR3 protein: CASSLVPQRGQETQYF. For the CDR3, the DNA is TGTGCCAGCAGTTTAGTCCCCCAGAGGGGGCAAGAGACCCAGTACTTC.

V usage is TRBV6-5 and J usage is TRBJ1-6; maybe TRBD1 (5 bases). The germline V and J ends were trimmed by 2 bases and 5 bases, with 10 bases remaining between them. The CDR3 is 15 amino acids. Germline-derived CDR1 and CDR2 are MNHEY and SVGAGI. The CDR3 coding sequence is TGTGCCAGCAGTTACGCGGGGCCGAATAATTCACCCCTCCACTTT. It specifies CASSYAGPNNSPLHF.

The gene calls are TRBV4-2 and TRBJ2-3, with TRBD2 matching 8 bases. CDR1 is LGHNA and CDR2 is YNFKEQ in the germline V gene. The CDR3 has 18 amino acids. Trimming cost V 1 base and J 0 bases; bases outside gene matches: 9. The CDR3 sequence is CASSQAKRGLYSTDTQYF. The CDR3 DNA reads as TGTGCCAGCAGCCAAGCTAAGCGGGGGTTATATAGCACAGATACGCAGTATTTT.

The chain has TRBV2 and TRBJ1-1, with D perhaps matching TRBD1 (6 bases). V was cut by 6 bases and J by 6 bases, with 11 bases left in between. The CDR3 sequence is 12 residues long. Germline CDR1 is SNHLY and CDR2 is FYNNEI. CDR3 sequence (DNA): TGTGCCAGCAGGACTACAGGGCCTGAAGCTTTCTTT. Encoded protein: CASRTTGPEAFF.

The CDR3 DNA sequence: TGTGCCAGCAGTTTAGTAGGACAGGGGGCGGGAAACACCATATATTTT. Protein: CASSLVGQGAGNTIYF. V is TRBV28 and J is TRBJ1-3; TRBD1 matches 11 bases. The V gene end was trimmed by 2 bases and the J gene end by 4 bases; junction bases not matched to a gene: 4. The germline V gene encodes CDR1 MDHEN and CDR2 SYDVKM. This CDR3 region has 16 residues.

This chain's CDR3 is CSAEVYGYTF. The CDR3 coding sequence is TGCAGTGCTGAGGTCTATGGCTACACCTTC. This sequence joins TRBV20-1 and TRBJ1-2; no clear D gene. There are 10 residues in the CDR3. V shed 5 bases and J shed 4 bases, with 5 bases lying between them. Germline lookup yields CDR1 DFQATT and CDR2 SNEGSKA (reference sequence).

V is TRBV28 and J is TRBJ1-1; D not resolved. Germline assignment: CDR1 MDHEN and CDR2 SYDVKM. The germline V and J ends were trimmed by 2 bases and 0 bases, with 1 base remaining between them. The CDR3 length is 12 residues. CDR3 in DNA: TGTGCCAGCAGTTTAATGAACACTGAAGCTTTCTTT. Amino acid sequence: CASSLMNTEAFF.

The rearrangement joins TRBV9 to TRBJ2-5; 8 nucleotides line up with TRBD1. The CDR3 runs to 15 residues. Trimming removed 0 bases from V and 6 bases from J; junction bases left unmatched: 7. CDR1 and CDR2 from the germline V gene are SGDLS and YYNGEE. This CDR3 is CASSVGTGTSKTQYF. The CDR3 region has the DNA TGTGCCAGCAGCGTAGGGACAGGGACCTCCAAGACCCAGTACTTC.

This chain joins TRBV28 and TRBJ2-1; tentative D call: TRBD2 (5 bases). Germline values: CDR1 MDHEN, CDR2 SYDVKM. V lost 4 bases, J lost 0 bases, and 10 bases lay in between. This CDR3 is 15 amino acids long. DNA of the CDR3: TGTGCCAGCAGTTCCGCGGGCACCTCCTACAATGAGCAGTTCTTC. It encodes CASSSAGTSYNEQFF.

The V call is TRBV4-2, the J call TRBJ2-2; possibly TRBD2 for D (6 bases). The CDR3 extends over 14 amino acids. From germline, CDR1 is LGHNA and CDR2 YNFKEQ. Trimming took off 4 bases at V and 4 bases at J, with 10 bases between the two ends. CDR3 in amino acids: CASSRGGGTGELFF. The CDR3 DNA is TGTGCCAGCAGCCGGGGAGGCGGCACCGGGGAGCTGTTTTTT.

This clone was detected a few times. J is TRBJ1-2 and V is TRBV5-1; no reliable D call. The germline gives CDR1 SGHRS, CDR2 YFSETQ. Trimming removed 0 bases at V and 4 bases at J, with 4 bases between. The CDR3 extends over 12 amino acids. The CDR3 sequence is CASSLEGYGYTF. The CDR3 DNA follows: TGCGCCAGCAGCTTGGAGGGCTATGGCTACACCTTC. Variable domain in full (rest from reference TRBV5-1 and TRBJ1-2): KAGVTQTPRYLIKTRGQQVTLSCSPISGHRSVSWYQQTPGQGLQFLFEYFSETQRNKGNFPGRFSGRQFSNSRSEMNVSTLELGDSALYLCASSLEGYGYTFGSGTRLTVV.

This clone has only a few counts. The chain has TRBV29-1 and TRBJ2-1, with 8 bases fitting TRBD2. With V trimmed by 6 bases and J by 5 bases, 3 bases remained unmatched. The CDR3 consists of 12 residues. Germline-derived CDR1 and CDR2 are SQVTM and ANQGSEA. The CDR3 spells CSVAGGHNEQFF. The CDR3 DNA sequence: TGCAGCGTCGCGGGGGGCCACAATGAGCAGTTCTTC.

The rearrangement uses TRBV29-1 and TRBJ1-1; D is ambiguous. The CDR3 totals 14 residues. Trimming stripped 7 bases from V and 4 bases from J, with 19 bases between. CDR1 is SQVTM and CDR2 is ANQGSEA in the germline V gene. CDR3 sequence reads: CSAFLQMEGTEAFF. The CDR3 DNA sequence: TGCAGCGCCTTTCTACAAATGGAGGGCACTGAAGCTTTCTTT.

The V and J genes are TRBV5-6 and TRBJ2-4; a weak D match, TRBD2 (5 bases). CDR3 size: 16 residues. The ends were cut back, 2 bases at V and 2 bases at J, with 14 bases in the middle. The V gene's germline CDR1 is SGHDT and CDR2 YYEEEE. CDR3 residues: CASSLTGFLTKNIQYF. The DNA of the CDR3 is TGTGCCAGCAGCTTAACGGGGTTTTTAACCAAAAACATTCAGTACTTC.

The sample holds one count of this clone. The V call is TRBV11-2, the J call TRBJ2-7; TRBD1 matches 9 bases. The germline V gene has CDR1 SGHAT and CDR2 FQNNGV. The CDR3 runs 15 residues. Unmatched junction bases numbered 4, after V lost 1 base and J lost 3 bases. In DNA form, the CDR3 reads TGTGCCAGCAGCTTAGCGGGACAGGGTTTCTACGAGCAGTACTTC. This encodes CASSLAGQGFYEQYF. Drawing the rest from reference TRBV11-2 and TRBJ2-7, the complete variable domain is EAGVAQSPRYKIIEKRQSVAFWCNPISGHATLYWYQQILGQGPKLLIQFQNNGVVDDSQLPKDRFSAERLKGVDSTLKIQPAKLEDSAVYLCASSLAGQGFYEQYFGPGTRLTVT.

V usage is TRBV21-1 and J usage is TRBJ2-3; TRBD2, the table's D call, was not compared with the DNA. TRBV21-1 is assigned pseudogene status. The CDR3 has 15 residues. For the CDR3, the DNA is TGTGCCAGCAGCAAAAGGGTAGCGGGAGCAGATACGCAGTATTTT. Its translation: CASSKRVAGADTQYF.

CDR3 nucleotide sequence: TGTGCCAGCAGCCCCAGCGGACAGTCCTACGAGCAGTACTTC. This encodes CASSPSGQSYEQYF. The chain combines TRBV11-2 with TRBJ2-7; D is perhaps TRBD1 (6 bases). Germline V gives CDR1 SGHAT, CDR2 FQNNGV. Trimming removed 5 bases at V and 1 base at J, with 12 bases between. This CDR3 has 14 residues.

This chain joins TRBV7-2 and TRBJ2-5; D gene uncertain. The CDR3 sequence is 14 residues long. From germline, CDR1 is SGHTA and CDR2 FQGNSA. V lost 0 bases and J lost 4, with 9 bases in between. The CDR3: CASSLALLVETQYF. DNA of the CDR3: TGTGCCAGCAGCTTAGCCTTGTTGGTAGAGACCCAGTACTTC.

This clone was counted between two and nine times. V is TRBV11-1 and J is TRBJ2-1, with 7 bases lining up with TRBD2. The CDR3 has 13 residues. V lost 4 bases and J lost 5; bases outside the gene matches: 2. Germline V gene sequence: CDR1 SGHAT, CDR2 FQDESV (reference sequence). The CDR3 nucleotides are TGTGCCAGCAGCTCGGCGGGGGACAATGAGCAGTTCTTC. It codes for CASSSAGDNEQFF.

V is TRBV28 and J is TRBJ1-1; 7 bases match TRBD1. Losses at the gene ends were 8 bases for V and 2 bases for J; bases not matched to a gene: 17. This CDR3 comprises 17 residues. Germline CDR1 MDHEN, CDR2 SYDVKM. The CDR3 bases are TGTGCCAGCGGCCTTTCCCAGGGACAGCAGATTAACACTGAAGCTTTCTTT. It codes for CASGLSQGQQINTEAFF.

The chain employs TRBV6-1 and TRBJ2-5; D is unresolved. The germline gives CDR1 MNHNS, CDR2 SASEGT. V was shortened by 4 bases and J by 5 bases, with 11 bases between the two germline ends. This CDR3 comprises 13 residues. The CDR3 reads CASSAGLRETQYF. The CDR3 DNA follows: TGTGCCAGCAGTGCCGGCCTCCGGGAGACCCAGTACTTC.

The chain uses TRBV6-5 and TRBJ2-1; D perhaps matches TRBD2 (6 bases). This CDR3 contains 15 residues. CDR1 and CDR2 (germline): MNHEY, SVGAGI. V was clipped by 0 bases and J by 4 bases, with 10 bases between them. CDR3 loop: CASSYSGGLYNEQFF. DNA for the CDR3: TGTGCCAGCAGTTACTCGGGAGGCCTATACAATGAGCAGTTCTTC.

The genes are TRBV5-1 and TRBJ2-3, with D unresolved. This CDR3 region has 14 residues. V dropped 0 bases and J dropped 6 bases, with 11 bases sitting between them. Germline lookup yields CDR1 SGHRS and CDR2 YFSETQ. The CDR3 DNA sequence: TGCGCCAGCAGCTTGGTGCCTGTGGGGGATACGCAGTATTTT. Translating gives CASSLVPVGDTQYF.

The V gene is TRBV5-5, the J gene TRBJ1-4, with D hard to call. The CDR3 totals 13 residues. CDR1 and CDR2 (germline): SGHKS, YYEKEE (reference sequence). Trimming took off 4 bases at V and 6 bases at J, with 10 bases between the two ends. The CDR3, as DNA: TGTGCCAGCAGCCCAGACGATTATGAAAAACTGTTTTTT. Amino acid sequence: CASSPDDYEKLFF.